This T cell receptor beta chain was sequenced for a study of blood T cell repertoires in COVID-19. About the research overall: Sites across the United States, Italy and Spain contributed samples from acute and convalescent COVID-19.

Source study methods: Nucleated cell counts were estimated from reference gene primer amplification. Data came from immunoSEQ multiplex PCR; TCRdb stores just in-frame clones and leaves some out. From that table come the V and J calls and clone size; the DNA was used to work out D and trimming. The data contain under 55,000 clones, 70% to 85% of them singletons. After removal of 4 bases from V and 7 bases from J, the junction contained 6 bases not matched to a gene. The CDR3 spans 14 residues. Per germline, CDR1 LGHDT and CDR2 YNNKEL (reference sequence). This TCR was sampled from a man between 65 and 85 years old with acute or convalescent COVID-19. The sequenced sample consisted of peripheral blood. The chain has TRBV3-1 (or the pseudogene TRBV3-2) and TRBJ2-1; 8 bases map to TRBD2. The CDR3 DNA follows: TGTGCCAGCAGCCCCGGGGGGGCAGGGAATGAGCAGTTCTTC. Translated, it gives CASSPGGAGNEQFF.